A selection of T cell receptor beta chains follows, all from one sample in a study of lymphopenia after photon versus proton radiotherapy. The table came from immunoSEQ multiplex PCR; TCRdb's copy has only in-frame clones and leaves some out. The data show 25,000 to 30,000 clones, with about four fifths seen just once and around 29% held by the top ten. Material: peripheral blood, obtained from a patient treated with photon-based radiotherapy. Source of these receptors: a man aged 45-65 years with gastric cancer. Both conserved end residues are part of each CDR3. D genes are given only for firm matches. Size is stated for part of the rows, as once, few or many counts, or as a class when the clone is expanded.

abundance | j_gene | v_gene | d_gene | CDR3aa | CDR3nt
medium-sized | TRBJ2-3 | TRBV7-6 | TRBD1 | CASSVRQGSDTQYF | TGTGCCAGCAGCGTACGACAGGGGTCAGATACGCAGTATTTT
- | TRBJ1-1 | TRBV9 | - | CASSVGRFTEAFF | TGTGCCAGCAGCGTAGGCAGGTTCACTGAAGCTTTCTTT
- | TRBJ2-2 | TRBV7-2 | - | CASSPQGGGGELFF | TGTGCCAGCAGCCCACAGGGAGGGGGCGGGGAGCTGTTTTTT
few | TRBJ2-2 | TRBV6-5 | - | CASSYASGANTGELFF | TGTGCCAGCAGTTATGCGTCGGGGGCGAACACCGGGGAGCTGTTTTTT
- | TRBJ1-6 | TRBV5-4 | - | CASSLRSSYNSPLHF | TGTGCCAGCAGCTTGCGGAGCTCCTATAATTCACCCCTCCACTTT
- | TRBJ2-2 | TRBV7-8 | TRBD1 | CASSLGTGYFRELFF | TGTGCCAGCAGCCTCGGGACAGGGTATTTCCGGGAGCTGTTTTTT
- | TRBJ1-2 | TRBV27 | TRBD1 | CASSLSRQGYGYTF | TGTGCCAGCAGTTTATCCCGACAGGGTTATGGCTACACCTTC
- | TRBJ2-1 | TRBV12-5 | TRBD2 | CASGLGTSGGRDEQFF | TGTGCTAGTGGTTTGGGAACTAGCGGGGGCCGCGATGAGCAGTTCTTC
- | TRBJ2-2 | TRBV11-3 | TRBD1 | CASSFRTGVNTGELFF | TGTGCCAGCAGCTTCAGGACAGGCGTGAACACCGGGGAGCTGTTTTTT
- | TRBJ2-2 | TRBV10-3 | TRBD2 | CAIKGGGPNTGELFF | TGTGCCATCAAGGGCGGGGGACCCAACACCGGGGAGCTGTTTTTT
- | TRBJ2-5 | TRBV18 | - | CASSPPGARQETQYF | TGTGCCAGCTCACCACCGGGGGCTCGTCAAGAGACCCAGTACTTC
once | TRBJ2-3 | TRBV5-1 | - | CASSWATTDTQYF | TGCGCCAGCAGTTGGGCCACCACAGATACGCAGTATTTT
- | TRBJ2-3 | TRBV18 | - | CASSPIRGARDTQYF | TGTGCCAGCTCACCAATCCGGGGGGCCCGTGATACGCAGTATTTT
- | TRBJ2-5 | TRBV6-5 | TRBD2 | CASSLGLAGETQYF | TGTGCCAGCAGTCTAGGACTAGCAGGGGAGACCCAGTACTTC
- | TRBJ2-5 | TRBV5-5 | - | CASSRSPGDQETQYF | TGTGCCAGCAGCCGATCCCCTGGTGACCAAGAGACCCAGTACTTC
- | TRBJ2-2 | TRBV4-1 | TRBD2 | CASSQGAGGAGELFF | TGCGCCAGCAGCCAAGGGGCGGGGGGCGCCGGGGAGCTGTTTTTT
- | TRBJ2-7 | TRBV7-8 | - | CASSTTVGRYEQYF | TGTGCCAGCAGCACCACAGTGGGCCGCTACGAGCAGTACTTC
- | TRBJ1-2 | TRBV7-9 | TRBD1 | CASSLGAGQGSYGYTF | TGTGCCAGCAGCTTAGGAGCTGGACAGGGTAGCTATGGCTACACCTTC